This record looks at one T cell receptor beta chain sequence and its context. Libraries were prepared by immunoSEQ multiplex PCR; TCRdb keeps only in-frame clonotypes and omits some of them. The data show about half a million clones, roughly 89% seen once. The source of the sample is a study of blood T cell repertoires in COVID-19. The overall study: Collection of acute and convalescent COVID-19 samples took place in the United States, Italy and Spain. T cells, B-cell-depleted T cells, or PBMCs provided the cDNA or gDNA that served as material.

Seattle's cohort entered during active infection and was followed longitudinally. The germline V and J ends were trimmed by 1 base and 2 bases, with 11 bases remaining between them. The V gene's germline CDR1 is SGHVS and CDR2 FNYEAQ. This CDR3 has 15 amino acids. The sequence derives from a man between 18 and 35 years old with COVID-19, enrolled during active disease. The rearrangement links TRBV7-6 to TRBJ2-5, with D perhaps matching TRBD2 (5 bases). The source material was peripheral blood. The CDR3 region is CASSLEVLAQETQYF. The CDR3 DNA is TGTGCCAGCAGCTTAGAAGTTCTAGCTCAAGAGACCCAGTACTTC. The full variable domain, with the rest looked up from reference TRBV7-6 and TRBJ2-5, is GAGVSQSPRYKVTKRGQDVALRCDPISGHVSLYWYRQALGQGPEFLTYFNYEAQQDKSGLPNDRFSAERPEGSISTLTIQRTEQRDSAMYRCASSLEVLAQETQYFGPGTRLLVL.